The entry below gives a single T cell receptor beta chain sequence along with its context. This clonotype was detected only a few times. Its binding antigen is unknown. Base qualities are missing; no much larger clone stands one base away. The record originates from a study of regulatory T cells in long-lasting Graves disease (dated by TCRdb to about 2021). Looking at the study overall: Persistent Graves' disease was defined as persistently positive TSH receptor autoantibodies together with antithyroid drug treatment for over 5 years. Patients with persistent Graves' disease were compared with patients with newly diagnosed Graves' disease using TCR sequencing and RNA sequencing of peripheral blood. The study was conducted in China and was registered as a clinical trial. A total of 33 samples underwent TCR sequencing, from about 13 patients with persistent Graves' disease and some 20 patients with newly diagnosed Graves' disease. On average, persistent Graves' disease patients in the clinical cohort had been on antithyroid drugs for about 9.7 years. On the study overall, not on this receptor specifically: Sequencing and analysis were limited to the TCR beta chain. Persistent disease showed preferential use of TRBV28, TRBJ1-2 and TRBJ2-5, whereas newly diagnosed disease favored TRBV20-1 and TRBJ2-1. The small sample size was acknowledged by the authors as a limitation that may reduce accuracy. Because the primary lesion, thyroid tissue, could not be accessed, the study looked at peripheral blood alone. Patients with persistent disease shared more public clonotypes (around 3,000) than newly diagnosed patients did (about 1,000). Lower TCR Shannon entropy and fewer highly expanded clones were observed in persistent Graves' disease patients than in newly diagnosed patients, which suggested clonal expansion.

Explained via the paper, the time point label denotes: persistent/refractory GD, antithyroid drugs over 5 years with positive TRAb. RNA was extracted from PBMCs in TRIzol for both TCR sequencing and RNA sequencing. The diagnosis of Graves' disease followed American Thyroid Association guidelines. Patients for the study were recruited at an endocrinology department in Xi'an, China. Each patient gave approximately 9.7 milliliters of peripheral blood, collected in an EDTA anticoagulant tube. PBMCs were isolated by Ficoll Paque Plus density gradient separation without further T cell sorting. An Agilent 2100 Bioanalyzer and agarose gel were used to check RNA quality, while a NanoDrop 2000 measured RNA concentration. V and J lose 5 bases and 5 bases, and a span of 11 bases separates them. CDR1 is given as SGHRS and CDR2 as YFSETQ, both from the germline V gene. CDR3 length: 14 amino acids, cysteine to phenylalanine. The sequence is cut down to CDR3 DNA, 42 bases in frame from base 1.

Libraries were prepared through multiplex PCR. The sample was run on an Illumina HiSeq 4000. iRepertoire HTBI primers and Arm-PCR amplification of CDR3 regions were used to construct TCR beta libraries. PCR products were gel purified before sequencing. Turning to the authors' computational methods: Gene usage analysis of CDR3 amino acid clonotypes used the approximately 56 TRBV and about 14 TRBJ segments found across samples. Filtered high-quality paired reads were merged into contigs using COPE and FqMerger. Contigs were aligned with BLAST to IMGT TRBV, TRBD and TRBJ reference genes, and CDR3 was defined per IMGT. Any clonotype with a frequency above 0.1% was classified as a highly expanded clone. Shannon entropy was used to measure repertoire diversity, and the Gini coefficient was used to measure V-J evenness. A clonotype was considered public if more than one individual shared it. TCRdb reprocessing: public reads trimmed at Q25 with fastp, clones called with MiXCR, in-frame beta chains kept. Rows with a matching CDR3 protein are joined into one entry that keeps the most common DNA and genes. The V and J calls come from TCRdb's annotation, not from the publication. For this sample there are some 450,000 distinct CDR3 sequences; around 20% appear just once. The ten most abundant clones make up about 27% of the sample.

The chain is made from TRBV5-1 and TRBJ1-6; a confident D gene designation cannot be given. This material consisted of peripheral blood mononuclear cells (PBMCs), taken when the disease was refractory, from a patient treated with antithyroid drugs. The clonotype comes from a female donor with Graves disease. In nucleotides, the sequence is TGCGCCAGCAGGCCCGGCGGAGATAATTCACCCCTCCACTTT. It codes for CASRPGGDNSPLHF. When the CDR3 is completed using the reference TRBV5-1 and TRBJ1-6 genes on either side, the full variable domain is KAGVTQTPRYLIKTRGQQVTLSCSPISGHRSVSWYQQTPGQGLQFLFEYFSETQRNKGNFPGRFSGRQFSNSRSEMNVSTLELGDSALYLCASRPGGDNSPLHFGNGTRLTVT.